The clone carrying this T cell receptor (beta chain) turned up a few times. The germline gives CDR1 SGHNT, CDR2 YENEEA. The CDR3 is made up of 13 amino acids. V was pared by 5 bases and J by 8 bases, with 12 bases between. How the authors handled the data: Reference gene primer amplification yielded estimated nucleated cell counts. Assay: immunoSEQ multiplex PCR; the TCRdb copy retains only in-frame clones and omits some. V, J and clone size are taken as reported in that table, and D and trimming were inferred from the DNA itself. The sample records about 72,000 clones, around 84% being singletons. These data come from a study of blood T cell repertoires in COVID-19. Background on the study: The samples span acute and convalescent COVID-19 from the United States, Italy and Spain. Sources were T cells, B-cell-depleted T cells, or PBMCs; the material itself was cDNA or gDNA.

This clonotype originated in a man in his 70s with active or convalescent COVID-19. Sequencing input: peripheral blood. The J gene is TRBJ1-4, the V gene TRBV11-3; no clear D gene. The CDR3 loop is CASSRQEGEKLFF. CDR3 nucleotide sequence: TGTGCCAGCAGCCGTCAAGAGGGAGAAAAACTGTTTTTT.